These 9 T cell receptor beta chains share one sample of origin, sequenced in a study of blood T cell repertoires in COVID-19. Method: immunoSEQ multiplex PCR; TCRdb's copy keeps in-frame clones and lacks some. The sample includes around 92,000 clones, roughly 86% of them seen just once. The source material was peripheral blood. Receptors originate from a woman aged 55-70 years in a cohort sampled during active or convalescent COVID-19.

The chain has TRBV5-1 and TRBJ2-3; 8 nucleotides line up with TRBD2. The J segment lost 1 base and the V segment lost 2 bases, leaving 3 bases of the junction unmatched. Germline loops: CDR1 SGHRS, CDR2 YFSETQ. The CDR3 has 15 amino acids. CDR3 protein: CASSFSGDRTDTQYF. The CDR3 DNA reads as TGCGCCAGCAGCTTTAGCGGGGACCGCACAGATACGCAGTATTTT.

The genes are TRBV28 and TRBJ1-2; D is possibly TRBD1 (5 bases). Germline-derived CDR1 and CDR2 are MDHEN and SYDVKM. V was pared by 1 base and J by 8 bases, with 14 bases between. This CDR3 has 14 residues. The CDR3 is CASSLSRGGRGYTF. In nucleotides, the CDR3 is TGTGCCAGCAGTTTATCCCGGGGGGGTCGCGGCTACACCTTC.

This rearrangement joins TRBV5-1 to TRBJ1-1, with TRBD1 as a possible D gene (5 bases). The CDR3 is 14 amino acids. The germline gives CDR1 SGHRS, CDR2 YFSETQ. V gave up 0 bases and J gave up 0 bases, with 6 bases separating them. The CDR3 DNA is TGCGCCAGCAGCTTGGACAGGCTGAACACTGAAGCTTTCTTT. Encoded protein: CASSLDRLNTEAFF.

The chain combines TRBV2 with TRBJ2-5; 7 bases agree with TRBD2. After removal of 7 bases from V and 1 base from J, the junction contained 9 bases not matched to a gene. Germline lookup yields CDR1 SNHLY and CDR2 FYNNEI. The CDR3 loop spans 15 amino acids. In nucleotides, the CDR3 is TGTGCCAGCAACGAGCGGGGCAGACTCCAAGAGACCCAGTACTTC. Translating it yields CASNERGRLQETQYF.

The rearrangement links TRBV6-6 to TRBJ1-5; 10 bases fit TRBD1. V dropped 3 bases and J dropped 6; count of bases not matched to a gene: 5. This CDR3 region has 15 residues. Germline CDR1 and CDR2: MNHNY and SVGAGI (reference sequence). The CDR3 spells CASSYGQGGVQPQHF. DNA of the CDR3: TGTGCCAGCAGTTATGGACAGGGGGGGGTTCAGCCCCAGCATTTT.

The chain carries TRBV18 and TRBJ1-4; D is possibly TRBD1 (5 bases). CDR3 length equals 14 residues. The germline V gene has CDR1 KGHSH and CDR2 LQKENI. The V and J ends lost 2 bases and 3 bases respectively, with 7 bases between them. CDR3 loop: CASSPGRANEKLFF. The CDR3 DNA reads TGTGCCAGCTCACCAGGCAGGGCTAATGAAAAACTGTTTTTT.

This clone was observed a handful of times. The rearrangement joins TRBV27 to TRBJ1-1, with a tentative D call TRBD1 (6 bases). The germline gives CDR1 MNHEY, CDR2 SMNVEV (reference sequence). With 6 bases removed from V and 1 base from J, the gap between germline ends came to 6 bases. There are 12 residues in the CDR3. This CDR3 is CASRQGNTEAFF. CDR3 DNA: TGTGCCAGCAGACAGGGGAACACTGAAGCTTTCTTT.

This clone was detected once. This chain uses TRBV24-1 with TRBJ1-1; 8 bases are shared with TRBD1. CDR1 and CDR2 from the germline V gene are KGHDR and SFDVKD. J lost 1 base, V lost 2 bases, and 2 bases had no gene match. CDR3 length: 15 amino acids. The CDR3 DNA reads as TGTGCCACCAGTGATTCCGGGACAGGGAACACTGAAGCTTTCTTT. It is translated as CATSDSGTGNTEAFF.

The chain employs TRBV9 and TRBJ2-3; D uncertain. Germline V gives CDR1 SGDLS, CDR2 YYNGEE. This CDR3 spans 15 amino acids. Trimming stripped 0 bases from V and 5 bases from J, with 13 bases between. Written as DNA, the CDR3 is TGTGCCAGCAGCGTAGATCCTATGGGCCTAGATACGCAGTATTTT. It encodes CASSVDPMGLDTQYF.